What follows are 21 T cell receptor beta chains derived from one specimen sequenced in a study of blood T cell repertoires in COVID-19. Repertoires were generated with immunoSEQ multiplex PCR, while TCRdb's copy carries only in-frame clones and drops some. The sample has hundreds of thousands of clones; approximately 90% are singletons. Specimen: PBMCs or T cells enriched from blood (not recorded which). These receptors all stem from a woman in her fifties or sixties who had recovered from COVID-19.

In this sample, this clone turned up once. The chain employs TRBV24-1 and TRBJ1-4, with TRBD1 matching over 7 bases. CDR3 length: 14 amino acids. The trim removed 7 bases at V and 5 bases at J, leaving 6 bases unmatched. The germline V gene has CDR1 KGHDR and CDR2 SFDVKD. The CDR3 coding sequence is TGTGCCACCAGCTCGACAGGGTCAAATGAAAAACTGTTTTTT. This translates into CATSSTGSNEKLFF.

The rearrangement links TRBV9 to TRBJ2-3, with a weak D call TRBD1 (9 bases). Germline V gene data show CDR1 as SGDLS and CDR2 as YYNGEE. The length of the CDR3 is 17 residues. Trimming stripped 4 bases from V and 3 bases from J, with 21 bases between. Written as DNA, the CDR3 is TGTGCCAGCAGCCCGACGGGAGGGACAGGGAATACAGATACGCAGTATTTT. It codes for CASSPTGGTGNTDTQYF.

The CDR3 bases are TGCGCCAGCAGCTTGGCCGGGGGGGAGACCCAGTACTTC. Its translation: CASSLAGGETQYF. This chain joins TRBV5-1 and TRBJ2-5, with TRBD2 identical over 7 bases. V gave up 0 bases and J gave up 5 bases; unmatched junction bases: 1. The CDR3 consists of 13 residues. CDR1 and CDR2 from the germline V gene are SGHRS and YFSETQ.

CDR3 nucleotides: TGTGCCAGCAGTCCCCGAAGAGGGAACACTGAAGCTTTCTTT. Amino acids: CASSPRRGNTEAFF. The chain has TRBV27 and TRBJ1-1; D not resolved. The CDR3 is 14 residues long. Trimming shortened V by 5 bases and J by 1 base, and 11 bases separated the two germline ends. Germline CDR1 is MNHEY and CDR2 is SMNVEV (reference sequence).

Only a few counts were recorded for this clone. The chain recombines TRBV6-5 with TRBJ1-6; D not certain. There are 12 residues in the CDR3. Germline CDR1 MNHEY, CDR2 SVGAGI. The ends were cut back, 6 bases at V and 10 bases at J, with 10 bases in the middle. The CDR3 nucleotides are TGTGCCAGCAGCCGAGTCGGGTCACCCCTCCACTTT. This gives the protein CASSRVGSPLHF.

Comments on this clone: Distinct nucleotide sequences in the sample also encode this CDR3. V usage is TRBV5-8 and J usage is TRBJ1-3; 8 positions agree with TRBD1. The junction had 4 bases not matched to a gene; V was cut back by 5 bases and J by 0 bases. The CDR3 extends over 15 amino acids. Looked up from germline, CDR1 is SGHTS and CDR2 is YDEGEE. In DNA form, the CDR3 reads TGTGCCAGCAGTCTCCAGGGGGCCTCTGGAAACACCATATATTTT. It specifies CASSLQGASGNTIYF.

The J gene is TRBJ1-5, the V gene TRBV19; D unclear. Trimming removed 7 bases at V and 6 bases at J, with 13 bases between. The CDR3 loop spans 13 amino acids. Germline assignment: CDR1 LNHDA and CDR2 SQIVND (reference sequence). The CDR3, as DNA: TGTGCCAGTACCCCCGGTGTACCTCAGCCCCAGCATTTT. Protein product: CASTPGVPQPQHF.

The CDR3 nucleotides read TGTGCCATCAGTGAGACAGCTCCCTACGAGCAGTACTTC. Amino acids: CAISETAPYEQYF. This sequence joins TRBV10-3 and TRBJ2-7; D unclear. The CDR3 covers 13 residues. Germline CDR1 and CDR2: ENHRY and SYGVKD. V was cut by 2 bases and J by 2 bases, with 7 bases left in between.

Remarks on this clone: The sample holds other DNA sequences that translate to the same CDR3. The chain joins TRBV6-5 to TRBJ1-5, with TRBD1 matching 10 bases. J was trimmed by 1 base and V by 6 bases; bases with no gene match: 3. This CDR3 contains 15 residues. In germline, CDR1 is MNHEY, CDR2 SVGAGI. CDR3 DNA: TGTGCCAGCAGGAGGGACAGGGGAAGCAATCAGCCCCAGCATTTT. Translation gives CASRRDRGSNQPQHF.

This clone was counted only a few times. V is TRBV2 and J is TRBJ2-7; unclear D gene. Germline V gives CDR1 SNHLY, CDR2 FYNNEI. V was cut by 5 bases and J by 5 bases, with 7 bases left in between. The length of the CDR3 is 11 residues. CDR3 nucleotide sequence: TGTGCCAGCAGTTACAACGACGAGCAGTACTTC. This sequence encodes CASSYNDEQYF.

This rearrangement joins TRBV11-3 to TRBJ2-5, with 9 nucleotides matching TRBD1. With 7 bases clipped from V and 2 bases from J, the junction kept 8 bases outside the gene matches. Germline V CDR1 and CDR2: SGHNT, YENEEA. CDR3 size: 15 residues. The CDR3 loop reads CASTPGQGRQETQYF. The CDR3 DNA reads TGTGCCAGCACCCCAGGACAGGGGAGGCAAGAGACCCAGTACTTC.

The CDR3 DNA is TGTGCCTGGAGTTCCGGGACAGGGGACGTAGATACGCAGTATTTT. Translating gives CAWSSGTGDVDTQYF. This chain connects TRBV30 to TRBJ2-3, with 10 bases fitting TRBD1. V gave up 2 bases and J gave up 5 bases; unmatched junction bases: 7. The CDR3 totals 15 residues. CDR1 and CDR2 (germline): GTSNPN, SVGIG (reference sequence).

The chain joins TRBV11-3 to TRBJ1-2, with D possibly TRBD1 on 5 matching bases. The CDR3 is 14 residues long. V was cut by 8 bases and J by 8 bases, with 21 bases left in between. Germline V gene sequence: CDR1 SGHNT, CDR2 YENEEA. The CDR3 protein is CASGPGPARRGYTF. The DNA of the CDR3 is TGTGCCAGCGGGCCAGGGCCAGCTCGGCGGGGCTACACCTTC.

This clone occurred a few times. The chain links TRBV29-1 to TRBJ1-2; 8 bases align to TRBD1. Trimming at V came to 6 bases and at J to 1 base, leaving 10 bases not matched to a gene. CDR1 and CDR2 from the germline V gene are SQVTM and ANQGSEA. The CDR3 is made up of 15 amino acids. The CDR3 DNA reads TGCAGCGTAATTGGTACAGGGGGAAATAACTATGGCTACACCTTC. Protein product: CSVIGTGGNNYGYTF.

The chain links TRBV6-5 to TRBJ2-4, with D perhaps TRBD1 (5 bases). Germline CDR1 and CDR2: MNHEY and SVGAGI. CDR3 length equals 15 residues. Trimming removed 6 bases at V and 0 bases at J, with 12 bases between. The CDR3 DNA reads as TGTGCCAGCAGCCAAGGGGTCCTAGCCAAAAACATTCAGTACTTC. It specifies CASSQGVLAKNIQYF.

The CDR3 DNA is TGTGCCAGCAGCCAATCAGGGTCCCTCGGAAACACCATATATTTT. It is translated as CASSQSGSLGNTIYF. The V call is TRBV3-1 (or the pseudogene TRBV3-2), the J call TRBJ1-3; D is perhaps TRBD1 (5 bases). Per germline, CDR1 LGHDT and CDR2 YNNKEL (reference sequence). The CDR3 extends over 15 amino acids. Trimming left V 2 bases short and J 4 bases short, with 12 bases between.

The chain uses TRBV5-1 and TRBJ2-2; 7 nucleotides line up with TRBD1. Germline lookup yields CDR1 SGHRS and CDR2 YFSETQ. The CDR3 is made up of 13 amino acids. The trim removed 7 bases at V and 9 bases at J, leaving 9 bases unmatched. CDR3 protein: CASSQGVGRELFF. CDR3 nucleotide sequence: TGCGCCAGCTCTCAGGGGGTCGGAAGGGAGCTGTTTTTT.

This clone was seen just once. The chain links TRBV11-2 to TRBJ2-7, with D possibly matching TRBD2 (6 bases). The CDR3 is 16 amino acids. From germline, CDR1 is SGHAT and CDR2 FQNNGV. V gave up 4 bases and J gave up 7 bases, with 23 bases separating them. CDR3 coding DNA: TGTGCCAGCAGCTGGAATTCCGGGACTCCACCCTGGGAGCAGTACTTC. Residues: CASSWNSGTPPWEQYF.

Comments on this clone: One junction end disagrees with the germline gene, perhaps due to a read error. This rearrangement joins TRBV6-5 to TRBJ2-3; 9 bases agree with TRBD2. The CDR3 sequence is 14 residues long. The germline V gene has CDR1 MNHEY and CDR2 SVGAGI. The CDR3 DNA is TGTGCCAGCACCGCCGGGACTAGCAAAGATACGCAGTATTTT. This sequence encodes CASTAGTSKDTQYF.

The chain carries TRBV2 and TRBJ2-3, with a tentative D call TRBD1 (6 bases). Per germline, CDR1 SNHLY and CDR2 FYNNEI. This CDR3 has 15 amino acids. V gave up 1 base and J gave up 5 bases, with 13 bases separating them. CDR3 bases: TGTGCCAGCAGTGAAGTAACAGGGAGAGGAGATACGCAGTATTTT. This codes for CASSEVTGRGDTQYF.

The rearrangement joins TRBV19 to TRBJ2-2; no firm D call. The CDR3 is 14 amino acids. CDR1 is LNHDA, CDR2 SQIVND, per germline (reference sequence). The V end was cut by 1 base, the J end by 3 bases, with 6 bases between. The CDR3 DNA follows: TGTGCCAGTAGTATAGGGGCTGACACCGGGGAGCTGTTTTTT. It is translated as CASSIGADTGELFF. Drawing the rest from reference TRBV19 and TRBJ2-2, the complete variable domain is DGGITQSPKYLFRKEGQNVTLSCEQNLNHDAMYWYRQDPGQGLRLIYYSQIVNDFQKGDIAEGYSVSREKKESFPLTVTSAQKNPTAFYLCASSIGADTGELFFGEGSRLTVL.